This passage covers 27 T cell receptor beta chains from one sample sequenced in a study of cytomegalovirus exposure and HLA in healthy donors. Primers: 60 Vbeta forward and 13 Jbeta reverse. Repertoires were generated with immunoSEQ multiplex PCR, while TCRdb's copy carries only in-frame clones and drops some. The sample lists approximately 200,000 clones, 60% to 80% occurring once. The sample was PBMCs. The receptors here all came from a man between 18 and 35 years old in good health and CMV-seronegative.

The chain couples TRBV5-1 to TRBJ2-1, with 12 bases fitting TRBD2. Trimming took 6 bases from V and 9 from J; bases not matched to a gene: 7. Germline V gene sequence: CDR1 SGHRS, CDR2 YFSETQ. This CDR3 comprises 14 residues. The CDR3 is CASILASGGGEQFF. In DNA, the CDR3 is TGCGCCAGCATTCTCGCTAGCGGGGGGGGTGAGCAGTTCTTC.

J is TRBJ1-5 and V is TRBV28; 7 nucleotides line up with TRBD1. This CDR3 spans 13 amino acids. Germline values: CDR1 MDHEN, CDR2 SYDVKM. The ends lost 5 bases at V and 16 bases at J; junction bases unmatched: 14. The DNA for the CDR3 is TGTGCCAGCAGTGCAGTAGGGGACAGAGTCTGTCATTTT. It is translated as CASSAVGDRVCHF.

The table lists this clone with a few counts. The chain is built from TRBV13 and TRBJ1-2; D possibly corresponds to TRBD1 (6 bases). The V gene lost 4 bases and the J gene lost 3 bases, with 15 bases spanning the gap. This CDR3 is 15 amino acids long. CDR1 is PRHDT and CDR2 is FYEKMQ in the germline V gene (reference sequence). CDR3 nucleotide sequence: TGTGCCAGCAGCTACCCAACAGGGAGGGACTATGGCTACACCTTC. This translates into CASSYPTGRDYGYTF.

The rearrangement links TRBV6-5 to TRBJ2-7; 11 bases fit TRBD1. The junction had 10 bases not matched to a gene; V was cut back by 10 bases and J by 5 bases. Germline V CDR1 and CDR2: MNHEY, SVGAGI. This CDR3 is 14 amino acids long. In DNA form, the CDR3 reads TGTGCCACTTCTACCCGGACAGGGGGCCACGAGCAGTACTTC. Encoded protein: CATSTRTGGHEQYF.

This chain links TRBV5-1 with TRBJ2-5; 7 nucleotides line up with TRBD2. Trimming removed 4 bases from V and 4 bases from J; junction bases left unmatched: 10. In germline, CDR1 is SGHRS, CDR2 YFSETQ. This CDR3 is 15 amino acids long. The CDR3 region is CASSPVTGGGETQYF. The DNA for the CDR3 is TGCGCCAGCAGCCCGGTCACTGGCGGGGGAGAGACCCAGTACTTC. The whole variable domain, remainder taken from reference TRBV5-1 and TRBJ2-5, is KAGVTQTPRYLIKTRGQQVTLSCSPISGHRSVSWYQQTPGQGLQFLFEYFSETQRNKGNFPGRFSGRQFSNSRSEMNVSTLELGDSALYLCASSPVTGGGETQYFGPGTRLLVL.

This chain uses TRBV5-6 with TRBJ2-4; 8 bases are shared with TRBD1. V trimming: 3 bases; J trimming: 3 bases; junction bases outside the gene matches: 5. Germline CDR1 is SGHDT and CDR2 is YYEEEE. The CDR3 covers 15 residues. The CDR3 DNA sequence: TGTGCCAGCAGCTATTCCGGGACAGGCAAAAACATTCAGTACTTC. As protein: CASSYSGTGKNIQYF. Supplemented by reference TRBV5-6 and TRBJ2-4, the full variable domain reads DAGVTQSPTHLIKTRGQQVTLRCSPKSGHDTVSWYQQALGQGPQFIFQYYEEEERQRGNFPDRFSGHQFPNYSSELNVNALLLGDSALYLCASSYSGTGKNIQYFGAGTRLSVL.

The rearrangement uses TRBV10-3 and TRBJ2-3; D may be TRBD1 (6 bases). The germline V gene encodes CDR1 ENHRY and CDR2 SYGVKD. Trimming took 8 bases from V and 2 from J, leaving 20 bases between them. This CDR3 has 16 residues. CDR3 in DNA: TGTGCCATCCGGCGAAAGGGGGAAACTTTCACAGATACGCAGTATTTT. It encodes CAIRRKGETFTDTQYF.

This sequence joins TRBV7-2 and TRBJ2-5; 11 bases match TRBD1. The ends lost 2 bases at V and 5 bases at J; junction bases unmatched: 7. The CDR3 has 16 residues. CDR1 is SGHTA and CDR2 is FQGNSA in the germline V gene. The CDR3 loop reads CASSLQGQGAWETQYF. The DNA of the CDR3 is TGTGCCAGCAGCTTACAAGGACAGGGGGCATGGGAGACCCAGTACTTC.

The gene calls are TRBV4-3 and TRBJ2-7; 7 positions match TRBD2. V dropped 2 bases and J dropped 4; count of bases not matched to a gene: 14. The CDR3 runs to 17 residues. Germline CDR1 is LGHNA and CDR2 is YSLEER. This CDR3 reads CASSQSTAGVLFYEQYF. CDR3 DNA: TGCGCCAGCAGCCAATCAACCGCGGGAGTTCTTTTTTACGAGCAGTACTTC.

Written as DNA, the CDR3 is TGTGCCAGCAGCTCACAGGGCAGAGATACGCAGTATTTT. Encoded protein: CASSSQGRDTQYF. The J gene is TRBJ2-3, the V gene TRBV7-3; a weak D match, TRBD1 (6 bases). The V end was cut by 4 bases, the J end by 5 bases, with 10 bases between. CDR3 length: 13 amino acids. Germline V gene data show CDR1 as SGHTA and CDR2 as FQGTGA. Complete variable domain (other parts from reference TRBV7-3 and TRBJ2-3): GAGVSQTPSNKVTEKGKYVELRCDPISGHTALYWYRQSLGQGPEFLIYFQGTGAADDSGLPNDRFFAVRPEGSVSTLKIQRTERGDSAVYLCASSSQGRDTQYFGPGTRLTVL.

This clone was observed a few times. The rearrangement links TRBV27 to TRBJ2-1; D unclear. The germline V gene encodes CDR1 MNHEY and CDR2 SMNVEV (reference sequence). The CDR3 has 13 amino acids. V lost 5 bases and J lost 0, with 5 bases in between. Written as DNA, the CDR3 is TGTGCCAGCAGTCGGAGCTCCTACAATGAGCAGTTCTTC. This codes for CASSRSSYNEQFF.

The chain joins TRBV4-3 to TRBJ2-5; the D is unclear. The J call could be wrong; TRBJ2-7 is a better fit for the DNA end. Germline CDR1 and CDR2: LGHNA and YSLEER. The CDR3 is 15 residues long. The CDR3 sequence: CASSQRFGLFYEQYF. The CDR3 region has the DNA TGCGCCAGCAGCCAAAGATTCGGGTTATTCTACGAGCAGTACTTC.

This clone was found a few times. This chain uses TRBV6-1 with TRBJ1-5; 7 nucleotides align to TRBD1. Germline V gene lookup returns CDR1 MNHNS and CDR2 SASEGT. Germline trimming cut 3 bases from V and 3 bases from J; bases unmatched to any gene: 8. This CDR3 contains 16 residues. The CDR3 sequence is CASSDSGTAFNQPQHF. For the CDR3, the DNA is TGTGCCAGCAGTGATTCCGGGACAGCTTTCAATCAGCCCCAGCATTTT.

This CDR3 reads CASSLRQGFGGELFF. CDR3 bases: TGTGCCAGCAGCCTCCGACAGGGGTTCGGCGGGGAGCTGTTTTTT. The chain recombines TRBV28 with TRBJ2-2; 8 bases map to TRBD1. The junction had 10 bases not matched to a gene; V was cut back by 6 bases and J by 7 bases. This CDR3 comprises 15 residues. The germline V gene encodes CDR1 MDHEN and CDR2 SYDVKM.

CDR3: CASSPPTGHGYEQYF. CDR3 DNA sequence: TGTGCCAGCAGTCCGCCGACGGGACACGGCTACGAGCAGTACTTC. The chain is built from TRBV28 and TRBJ2-7, with D maybe TRBD1 (6 bases). V was shortened by 5 bases and J by 3 bases, with 17 bases between the two germline ends. This CDR3 is 15 amino acids long. Germline V CDR1 and CDR2: MDHEN, SYDVKM. The full variable domain, with the rest looked up from reference TRBV28 and TRBJ2-7, is DVKVTQSSRYLVKRTGEKVFLECVQDMDHENMFWYRQDPGLGLRLIYFSYDVKMKEKGDIPEGYSVSREKKERFSLILESASTNQTSMYLCASSPPTGHGYEQYFGPGTRLTVT.

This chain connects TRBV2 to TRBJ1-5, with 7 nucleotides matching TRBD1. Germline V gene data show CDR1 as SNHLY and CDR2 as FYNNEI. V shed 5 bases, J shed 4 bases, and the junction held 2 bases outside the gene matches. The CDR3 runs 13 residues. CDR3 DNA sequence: TGTGCCAGCAGTCAACAGGGGAATCAGCCCCAGCATTTT. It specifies CASSQQGNQPQHF. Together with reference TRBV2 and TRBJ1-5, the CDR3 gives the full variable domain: EPEVTQTPSHQVTQMGQEVILRCVPISNHLYFYWYRQILGQKVEFLVSFYNNEISEKSEIFDDQFSVERPDGSNFTLKIRSTKLEDSAMYFCASSQQGNQPQHFGDGTRLSIL.

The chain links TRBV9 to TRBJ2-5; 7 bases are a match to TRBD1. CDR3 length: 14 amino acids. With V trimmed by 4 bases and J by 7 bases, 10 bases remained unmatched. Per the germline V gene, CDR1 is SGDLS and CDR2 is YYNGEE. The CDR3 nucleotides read TGTGCCAGCAGCACCCACGGACAGGTTGTGACCCAGTACTTC. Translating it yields CASSTHGQVVTQYF.

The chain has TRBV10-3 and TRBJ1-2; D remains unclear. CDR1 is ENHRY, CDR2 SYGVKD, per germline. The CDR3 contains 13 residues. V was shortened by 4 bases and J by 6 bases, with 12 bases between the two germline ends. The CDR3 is CAISGPTTDGYTF. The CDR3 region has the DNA TGTGCCATCAGTGGGCCTACTACGGATGGCTACACCTTC.

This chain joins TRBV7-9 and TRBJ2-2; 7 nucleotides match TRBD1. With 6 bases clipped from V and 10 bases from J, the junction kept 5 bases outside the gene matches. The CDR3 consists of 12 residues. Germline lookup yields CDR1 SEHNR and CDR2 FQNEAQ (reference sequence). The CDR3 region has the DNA TGTGCCAGCAGTCCTACAGGGGAGGAGCTGTTTTTT. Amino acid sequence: CASSPTGEELFF. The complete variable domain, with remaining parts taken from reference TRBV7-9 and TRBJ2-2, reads DTGVSQNPRHKITKRGQNVTFRCDPISEHNRLYWYRQTLGQGPEFLTYFQNEAQLEKSRLLSDRFSAERPKGSFSTLEIQRTEQGDSAMYLCASSPTGEELFFGEGSRLTVL.

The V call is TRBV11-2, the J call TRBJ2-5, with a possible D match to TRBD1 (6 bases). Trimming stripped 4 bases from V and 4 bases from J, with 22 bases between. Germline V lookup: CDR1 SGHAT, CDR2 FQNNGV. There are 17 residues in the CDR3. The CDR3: CASSWRSGAANRETQYF. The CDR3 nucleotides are TGTGCCAGCAGCTGGCGGTCAGGGGCTGCGAACCGAGAGACCCAGTACTTC.

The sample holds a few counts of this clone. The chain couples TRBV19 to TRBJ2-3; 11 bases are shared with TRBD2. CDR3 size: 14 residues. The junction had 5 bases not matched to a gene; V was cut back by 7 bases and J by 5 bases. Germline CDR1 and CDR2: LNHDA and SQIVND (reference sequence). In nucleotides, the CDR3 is TGTGCCAGTACCCCCGGGACTAGCGGAGATACGCAGTATTTT. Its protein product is CASTPGTSGDTQYF.

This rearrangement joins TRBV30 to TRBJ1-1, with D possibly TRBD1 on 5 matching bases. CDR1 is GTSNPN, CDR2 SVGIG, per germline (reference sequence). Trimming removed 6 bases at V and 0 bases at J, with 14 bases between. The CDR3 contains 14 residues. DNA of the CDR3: TGTGCCTGTGACAGACCACGCTTGAACACTGAAGCTTTCTTT. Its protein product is CACDRPRLNTEAFF. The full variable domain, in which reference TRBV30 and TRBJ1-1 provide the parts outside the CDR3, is SQTIHQWPATLVQPVGSPLSLECTVEGTSNPNLYWYRQAAGRGLQLLFYSVGIGQISSEVPQNLSASRPQDRQFILSSKKLLLSDSGFYLCACDRPRLNTEAFFGQGTRLTVV.

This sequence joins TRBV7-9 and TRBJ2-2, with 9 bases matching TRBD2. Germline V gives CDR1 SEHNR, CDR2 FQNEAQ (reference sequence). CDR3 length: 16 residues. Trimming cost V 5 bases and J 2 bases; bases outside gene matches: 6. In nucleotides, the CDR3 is TGTGCCAGCAGCCTGAGCGGGAGGAAAAACACCGGGGAGCTGTTTTTT. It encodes CASSLSGRKNTGELFF.

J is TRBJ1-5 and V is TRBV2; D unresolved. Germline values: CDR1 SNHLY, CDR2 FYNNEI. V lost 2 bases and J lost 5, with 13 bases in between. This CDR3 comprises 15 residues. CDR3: CASSEQVVEYQPQHF. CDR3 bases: TGTGCCAGCAGTGAACAGGTGGTAGAGTATCAGCCCCAGCATTTT.

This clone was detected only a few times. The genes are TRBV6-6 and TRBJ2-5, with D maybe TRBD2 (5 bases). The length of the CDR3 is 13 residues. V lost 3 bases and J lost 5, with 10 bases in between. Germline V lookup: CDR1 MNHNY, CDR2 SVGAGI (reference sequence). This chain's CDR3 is CASSYGLGETQYF. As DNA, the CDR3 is TGTGCCAGCAGTTATGGACTGGGGGAGACCCAGTACTTC.

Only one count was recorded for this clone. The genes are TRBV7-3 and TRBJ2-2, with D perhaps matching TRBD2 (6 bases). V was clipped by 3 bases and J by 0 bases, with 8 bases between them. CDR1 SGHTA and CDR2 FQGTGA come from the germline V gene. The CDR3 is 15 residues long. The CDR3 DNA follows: TGTGCCAGCAGCTTGCGGGGCGCGAACACCGGGGAGCTGTTTTTT. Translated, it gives CASSLRGANTGELFF.

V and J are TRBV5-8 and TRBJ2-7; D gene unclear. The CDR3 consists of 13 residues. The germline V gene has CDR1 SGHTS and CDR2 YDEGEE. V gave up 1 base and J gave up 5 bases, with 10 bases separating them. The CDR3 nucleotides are TGTGCCAGCAGCTTGAGACCCGAGGACGAGCAGTACTTC. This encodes CASSLRPEDEQYF.